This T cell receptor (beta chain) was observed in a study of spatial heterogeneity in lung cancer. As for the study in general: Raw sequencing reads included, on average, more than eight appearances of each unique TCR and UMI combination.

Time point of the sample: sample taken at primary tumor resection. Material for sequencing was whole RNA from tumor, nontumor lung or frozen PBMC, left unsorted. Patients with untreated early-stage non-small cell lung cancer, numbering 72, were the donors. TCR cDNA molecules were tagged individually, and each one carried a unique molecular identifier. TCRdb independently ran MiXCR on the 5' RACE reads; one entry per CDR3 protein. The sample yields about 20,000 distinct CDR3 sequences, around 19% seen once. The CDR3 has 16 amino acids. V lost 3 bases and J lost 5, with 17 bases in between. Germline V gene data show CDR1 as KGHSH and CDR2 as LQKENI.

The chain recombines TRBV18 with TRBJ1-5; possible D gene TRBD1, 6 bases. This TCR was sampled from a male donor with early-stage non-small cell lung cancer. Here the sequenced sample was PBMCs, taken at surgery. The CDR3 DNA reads TGTGCCAGCTCACCGGAGGGGGGCAGGGGCCATCAGCCCCAGCATTTT. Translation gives CASSPEGGRGHQPQHF. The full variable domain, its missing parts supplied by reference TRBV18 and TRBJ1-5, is NAGVMQNPRHLVRRRGQEARLRCSPMKGHSHVYWYRQLPEEGLKFMVYLQKENIIDESGMPKERFSAEFPKEGPSILRIQQVVRGDSAAYFCASSPEGGRGHQPQHFGDGTRLSIL.